This T cell receptor beta chain is drawn from a study of cytomegalovirus exposure and HLA in healthy donors. Study results and limitations: Later, TCR association rates were found to vary by HLA locus, highest for DRB1 and lowest for HLA-C. Data from an earlier analysis indicated that most TCR beta V segments were productive either about 90% or about 30% of the time.

Vbeta (60) and Jbeta (13) primers were used in the PCR. The data were produced by immunoSEQ multiplex PCR, yet TCRdb's version contains in-frame clones alone and is incomplete. The table shows 140,000 to 150,000 clones, with roughly 80% occurring only once. There were likely unrecorded immune exposures, though donors were nominally healthy when sampled. CDR1 and CDR2 (germline): LNHDA, SQIVND (reference sequence). V was cut by 4 bases and J by 9 bases, with 18 bases left in between. The CDR3 extends over 14 amino acids. This clone came up a few times. The antigen remains undetermined. The sequenced sample consisted of PBMCs. The receptor's source is a man aged 35-49 years in good health and CMV-seronegative. This rearrangement joins TRBV19 to TRBJ1-2, with D perhaps TRBD1 (5 bases). Here the CDR3 DNA reads TGTGCCAGTAGTACAACGGGGACTGTCTCAAGCTACACCTTC. Translated: CASSTTGTVSSYTF.